The TCR beta chain described here comes from a study of cytomegalovirus exposure and HLA in healthy donors. Repertoires were generated with immunoSEQ multiplex PCR, while TCRdb's copy carries only in-frame clones and drops some. The sample lists 110,000 or so clones; 88% were seen once. Comment on this clone: Its antigen is not identified.

Findings of the study overall: For most TCR sequences rarity was the rule, although some public TCRs occurred in many donors. Cytomegalovirus status was reportedly diagnosed by the classifier with high sensitivity and specificity. Overall, approximately 150 TCR beta chains were annotated as cytomegalovirus-associated.

The V gene lost 0 bases and the J gene lost 12 bases, with 7 bases spanning the gap. The CDR3 has 11 residues. Germline CDR1 and CDR2: SGHDT and YYEEEE. V and J are TRBV5-6 and TRBJ2-1; no clear D gene. Sequencing was performed on PBMCs. The clonotype was recovered from a man between 18 and 29 years old in good health and CMV-seronegative. The CDR3 sequence is CASSLGSGQFF. As DNA, the CDR3 is TGTGCCAGCAGCTTGGGGTCAGGGCAGTTCTTC.